This entry concerns a single TCR beta chain. One entry per CDR3 protein, without DNA, is what TCRdb gives after re-calling the 5' RACE reads. The table lists over 350,000 distinct CDR3 sequences. The germline gives CDR1 SGHTA, CDR2 FQGNSA. The CDR3 is 15 residues long. These data belong to a study of monozygotic twins with inflammatory bowel disease. This clonotype was obtained from a human donor with ulcerative colitis or Crohn's disease, or a healthy co-twin of an affected twin (not recorded which). The chain is built from TRBV7-2 and TRBJ2-7; TCRdb designates TRBD2, a call that cannot be tested without DNA. Sequenced: blood. CDR3 sequence: CASSFFAGGAYEQYF.